A selection of T cell receptor beta chains follows, all from one sample in a study of blood T cell repertoires in COVID-19. The method was immunoSEQ multiplex PCR; TCRdb's version includes in-frame clones alone and lacks a portion of them. The sample consists of roughly 230,000 clones, 85% of them appearing once. Material for sequencing was peripheral blood. The receptor set was obtained from a man aged 50 to 59 with COVID-19, enrolled during active disease. CDR3s leave out the opening cysteine and the closing phenylalanine or tryptophan. Each record gives: V gene, clone size, J gene, CDR3 protein. Where a row states a size, it is once, few, many or the class of an expanded clone; other rows omit it.

TRBV28	.	TRBJ2-7	ASSPDRGYEQY
TRBV28	.	TRBJ2-3	ASSSGEGTDTQY
TRBV24-1	once	TRBJ2-5	ATSESGGEETQY
TRBV27	.	TRBJ2-3	ASSFGLKTDTQY
TRBV2	.	TRBJ2-5	ASSPLATVFQETQY
TRBV27	.	TRBJ2-2	ASSILSGRRVRGELF
TRBV19	.	TRBJ2-1	ASSMEGSSYNEQF
TRBV5-1	.	TRBJ2-6	ASSFPPEGSGANVLT
TRBV5-6	.	TRBJ1-6	ASSLVRRGNSPLH
TRBV10-2	once	TRBJ2-3	ASKKTSGSTDTQY
TRBV7-2	once	TRBJ1-1	ASSLARNTEAF
TRBV7-2	.	TRBJ1-5	ASSFYRVGNQPQH
TRBV6-5	.	TRBJ1-1	ASRQNRDMNTEAF
TRBV5-6	.	TRBJ2-5	ASSLNPNQETQY
TRBV6-1	.	TRBJ1-5	ASSEGGGPQH
TRBV6-1	once	TRBJ2-7	ASSDLFQGAEYEQY
TRBV9	few	TRBJ2-2	ASSPAGGASGELF
TRBV4-3	.	TRBJ2-7	ASSQGQGVSYEQY
TRBV2	.	TRBJ1-2	ASSPKGQGSYGYT
TRBV10-3	.	TRBJ2-1	AIKGTSGYNEQF
TRBV7-8	.	TRBJ1-2	ASSLGVWAVQSYGYT
TRBV6-6	.	TRBJ1-2	ASSKQGGYGYT
TRBV18	.	TRBJ2-7	ASSPLPGFGEQY
TRBV7-2	.	TRBJ2-1	ASSWLAGMDEQF
TRBV4-1	.	TRBJ2-1	ASSQGLGGDEQF
TRBV27	.	TRBJ1-6	ASSLGGSNNSPLH
TRBV9	.	TRBJ2-2	ASSVRDRNTGELF
TRBV30	.	TRBJ1-2	AWRKTGRFGYT
TRBV7-2	.	TRBJ2-6	ASSLAVGAGANVLT
TRBV5-1	once	TRBJ1-6	ASSLNGGENSPLH
TRBV5-6	.	TRBJ1-4	ASSFKTGTTNEKLF
TRBV18	.	TRBJ1-3	ASSPSPPGAGNTIY
TRBV5-1	.	TRBJ1-1	ASSLRQGAEAF
TRBV28	.	TRBJ1-3	ASSWPGTSGNTIY
TRBV30	.	TRBJ1-6	AWSPKGREANSPLH
TRBV4-1	.	TRBJ1-1	ASSPTGRNTEAF
TRBV6-5	.	TRBJ1-1	ASSYSGQRNTEAF
TRBV14	.	TRBJ2-6	ASSLWTGRGSGANVLT
TRBV5-1	.	TRBJ2-1	ASAWGQGGDEQF
TRBV4-2	once	TRBJ1-2	ASSQDPNSKSYGYT
TRBV27	few	TRBJ1-2	ASSLQGLYGYT
TRBV5-8	few	TRBJ2-7	ASSLFIGTDYEQY
TRBV5-6	.	TRBJ2-5	ASSFGLAGVSPTQY
TRBV5-1	.	TRBJ1-2	ASSLGQGINYGYT
TRBV2	once	TRBJ1-5	ASSDSRGNNQPQH
TRBV7-3	.	TRBJ1-1	ASSLRTAMNTEAF
TRBV14	.	TRBJ1-6	ASSHRRMTGQGNSPLH
TRBV6-5	.	TRBJ1-1	ASSSDRVGTEAF